The rows below give T cell receptor beta chains drawn from one sample of a study of CD8 T cells in Susac syndrome. Each CDR3 protein is one row after TCRdb ran MiXCR on the immunoSEQ multiplex PCR reads. The sample includes some 400,000 distinct CDR3 sequences, around 83% of them seen just once. Input material: CD8+ T cells from PBMCs. The receptors come from a human donor with multiple sclerosis. Each CDR3 is given with its conserved first and last residue.

J,V,CDR3
TRBJ2-7,TRBV5-5,CASSLDPPYEQYF
TRBJ2-1,TRBV6-5,CASSPNGGVEQFF
TRBJ1-1,TRBV6-2/TRBV6-3,CASTGDDTGTEAFF
TRBJ2-7,TRBV7-6,CASSLAADSYEQYF
TRBJ2-3,TRBV25-1,CASSEYALGQTGLAGGPDTQYF
TRBJ1-2,TRBV5-1,CASSLDIFVANYGYTF
TRBJ2-1,TRBV20-1,CSASLPRSYNEQFF
TRBJ2-7,TRBV20-1,CSARDATGTGLYEQYF
TRBJ2-7,TRBV5-1,CASSLFPDTSYEQYF
TRBJ2-1,TRBV5-1,CASSQGRDSSNEQFF
TRBJ2-7,TRBV7-9,CASSPDSSYEQYF
TRBJ1-1,TRBV4-1,CASSPAAGVVGNTEAFF
TRBJ1-1,TRBV28,CASFHRVGTEAFF
TRBJ2-1,TRBV20-1,CSANREETPYYNEQFF
TRBJ1-2,TRBV28,CASSLVRTYGYTF
TRBJ1-6,TRBV27,CASSPRDTHSPLHF
TRBJ2-2,TRBV9,CASSTPGQGGTGELFF
TRBJ1-1,TRBV18,CASSPQDTENTEAFF
TRBJ1-1,TRBV3-1,CASSQVRGMNTEAFF
TRBJ1-5,TRBV4-1,CASSQEPGQYNQPQHF
TRBJ2-7,TRBV5-5,CASSTGQHYEQYF
TRBJ2-5,TRBV10-3,CAIRDLPGLRETQYF
TRBJ1-2,TRBV10-3,CAISDFPLQAKDYGYTF
TRBJ1-5,TRBV6-5,CASSYNQGAGQPQHF
TRBJ2-7,TRBV6-1,CASSEADRVSYEQYF
TRBJ2-3,TRBV7-3,CASSLTGQGASTDTQYF
TRBJ1-5,TRBV4-1,CASSHQAAGSGQPQHF
TRBJ2-5,TRBV28,CASSQRGGPALETQYF
TRBJ1-2,TRBV7-6,CASSLDEYSNYGYTF
TRBJ1-1,TRBV6-5,CASSYSVGGADRGTEAFF
TRBJ2-1,TRBV6-1,CASSEALLGVGTRNYNEQFF
TRBJ2-7,TRBV7-6,CASSHSTWYEQYF
TRBJ2-5,TRBV6-1,CASGTAVGAGGETQYF
TRBJ2-1,TRBV7-9,CASSPSGGNSYNEQFF
TRBJ2-3,TRBV27,CASGTNTDTQYF
TRBJ1-2,TRBV21-1,CASSTLQDDYGYTF
TRBJ2-5,TRBV18,CASSSDSQETQYF
TRBJ1-3,TRBV7-2,CASSPTGGTGNTIYF
TRBJ2-3,TRBV6-1,CASSVAASTDTQYF
TRBJ2-3,TRBV6-1,CAILDRGSTDTQYF
TRBJ2-7,TRBV12-3/TRBV12-4,CASTLRTGTYEQYF
TRBJ2-7,TRBV14,CASSQVQRSYEQYF
TRBJ2-7,TRBV6-2/TRBV6-3,CASIGSEQYF
TRBJ2-1,TRBV28,CASSYIASYNEQFF
TRBJ2-5,TRBV27,CASSWGETQYF
TRBJ1-2,TRBV2,CATRVNYGYTF
TRBJ2-2,TRBV12-3/TRBV12-4,CASSFQGGELFF
TRBJ1-5,TRBV4-1,CASSQGDNLDNQPQHF
TRBJ2-7,TRBV4-1,CASSLYASSYEQYF
TRBJ1-2,TRBV5-4,CASSTGQMTLGYTF
TRBJ2-7,TRBV6-2/TRBV6-3,CASSYGSPYEQYF
TRBJ2-1,TRBV29-1,CSVDSLGSYNEQFF
TRBJ1-5,TRBV4-1,CASSQEGQGAGQPQHF